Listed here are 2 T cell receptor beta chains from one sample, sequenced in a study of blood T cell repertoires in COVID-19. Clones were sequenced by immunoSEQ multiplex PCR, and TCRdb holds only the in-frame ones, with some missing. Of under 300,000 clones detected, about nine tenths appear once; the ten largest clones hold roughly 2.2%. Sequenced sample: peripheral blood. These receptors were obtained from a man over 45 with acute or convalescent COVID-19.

DNA of the CDR3: TGTGCCAGCAGTTTAGACAGATACAATGAGCAGTTCTTC. Protein sequence: CASSLDRYNEQFF. The chain couples TRBV28 to TRBJ2-1; D perhaps matches TRBD1 (5 bases). The CDR3 is 13 residues long. The germline CDR1 and CDR2 sequences are MDHEN and SYDVKM. The germline V and J ends were trimmed by 2 bases and 4 bases, with 6 bases remaining between them.

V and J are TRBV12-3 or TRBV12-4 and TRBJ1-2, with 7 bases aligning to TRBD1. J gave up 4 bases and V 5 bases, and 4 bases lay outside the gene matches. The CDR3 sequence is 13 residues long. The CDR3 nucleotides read TGTGCCAGCAGTACGGACAGGAGCTATGGCTACACCTTC. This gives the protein CASSTDRSYGYTF.